This T cell receptor beta chain was identified in a study of T cell responses to AZD1222 COVID-19 vaccine (dated by TCRdb to 2020 to 2022). Regarding the research as a whole: AZD1222 recipients whose second dose came at about 4 weeks and those whose second dose came at about 12 weeks were combined into one group, since spike-specific TCR depth and breadth did not differ between the two schedules. Trial participants were enrolled into age subgroups of 18-55, 56-69 and 70-plus years, which contained about 150, 28 and 57 TCR-sequenced participants, respectively. TCR sequencing was performed for roughly 240 trial participants, of whom some 200 were given two doses of AZD1222 and around 25 were given two doses of MenACWY control vaccine. Broader findings and caveats from the paper: In the small 56-69-year group, the increase in depth fell short of significance, most likely because of low power. Spike-specific TCR breadth and depth rose significantly after two AZD1222 doses compared with day 0 and with MenACWY recipients. The whole spike protein was spanned by vaccine-associated CD4 TCRs, and dominant responses were seen in regions 160-218 and 743-854. Conclusions about previously exposed vaccinees were limited because only six AZD1222 recipients were SARS-CoV-2 seropositive at baseline. Participants were mostly white British and included more females than males, and it was suggested by the authors that clonal diversity may have been underestimated. Reportedly, almost half of the unique spike-specific TCRs recognized epitopes lying outside the regions that are mutated in the B.1.351 and B.1.1.7 variants. Because no day 14 peak-response samples were available, the repertoires could be characterized only after the peak T cell response.

Sample time point, as interpreted from the label and publication: baseline before first vaccination. Vaccinee samples were obtained from the UK trials COV001 and COV002, which included a single-blind randomized controlled phase 2/3 trial of AZD1222 (ChAdOx1 nCoV-19) in healthy adults. Trial participant PBMC samples were collected at day 0 and day 28 after the second dose for TCRbeta chain sequencing. The germline V gene (reference sequence) provides CDR1 LNHDA and CDR2 SQIVND. Trimming costs V 5 bases and J 5 bases, and their ends lie 15 bases apart. The CDR3 has 15 amino acids, counting the end cysteine and phenylalanine. Only CDR3 DNA is held: 45 bases, read in frame from base 1. The CDR3 regions of human TCRbeta chains were subjected to immunosequencing. In the original analysis: TCRs in the repertoires were matched against a reference library of SARS-CoV-2-specific TCRs that had been generated with the MIRA antigen-specificity platform. Breadth meant the fraction of unique TCRs that were SARS-CoV-2-associated, whereas depth meant the fraction of total T cells that were SARS-CoV-2-associated. Using the MIRA data, every spike-specific TCR was mapped to the spike region that the TCR reacted to and assigned to either a CD4 or a CD8 class. Log10-transformed breadth and depth values were compared by one-way ANOVA with Sidak's multiple comparisons tests. Held by TCRdb, this immuneACCESS table contains in-frame sequences only and omits some clones. Under half of the omission traces to an unresolved V gene where checked; the cause of the rest is unknown. V, J and clone size reflect that table, while D and trimming were determined from the DNA. The sample yields about 68,000 clones; 88% were counted once. The top ten clonotypes cover about 8% of the sample.

Comment on this clone: Its antigen specificity is not known. Nothing much larger sits one base from this clone, and base qualities are not available.

This receptor was identified in an adult in good health. The chain was built from TRBV19 and TRBJ2-2; matching of 6 bases hints at TRBD1 as the D gene. The material was peripheral blood, obtained on day 0 of AZD1222 vaccination. CDR3 region: CASSPVDSQTGELFF. Here is the DNA: TGTGCCAGTAGTCCTGTGGACAGCCAGACCGGGGAGCTGTTTTTT.